This entry lists 22 T cell receptor beta chains sequenced from one sample in a study of blood T cell repertoires in COVID-19. Assay: immunoSEQ multiplex PCR; the TCRdb copy retains only in-frame clones and omits some. Seen here are around 300,000 clones, 83% observed once, and the top ten hold roughly a tenth. The specimen was peripheral blood. The receptors shown here come from a woman aged 45-65 years who had recovered from COVID-19.

The chain recombines TRBV18 with TRBJ2-2; no definite D call. Germline-derived CDR1 and CDR2 are KGHSH and LQKENI. V lost 3 bases and J 0 bases, leaving 11 bases between the germline ends. The CDR3 has 16 amino acids. CDR3 DNA: TGTGCCAGCTCACCTCCGACAAACGCGAACACCGGGGAGCTGTTTTTT. Its translation: CASSPPTNANTGELFF.

The table lists this clone with a few counts. The genes are TRBV6-5 and TRBJ2-2; the match to TRBD1 covers 8 bases. With 5 bases clipped from V and 7 bases from J, the junction kept 6 bases outside the gene matches. Per the germline V gene, CDR1 is MNHEY and CDR2 is SVGAGI. The CDR3 runs 14 residues. The CDR3 reads CASSLGQGSGELFF. The CDR3 DNA sequence: TGTGCCAGCAGTCTCGGACAGGGTAGCGGGGAGCTGTTTTTT.

This clone showed up just a few times. The chain uses TRBV5-4 and TRBJ1-1; no clear D gene. Germline CDR1 and CDR2: SGHNT and YYREEE (reference sequence). Trimming removed 4 bases at V and 1 base at J, with 11 bases between. This CDR3 has 14 amino acids. In DNA, the CDR3 is TGTGCCAGCAGCCGAGGGATCGAGAACACTGAAGCTTTCTTT. Protein sequence: CASSRGIENTEAFF.

The chain couples TRBV2 to TRBJ2-3; 9 bases match TRBD2. The CDR3 contains 16 residues. Germline V lookup: CDR1 SNHLY, CDR2 FYNNEI. The V segment lost 6 bases and the J segment 2 bases; nucleotides outside the gene matches: 9. The CDR3 sequence is CASRGVAGDHTDTQYF. For the CDR3, the DNA is TGTGCCAGCAGGGGCGTAGCGGGAGATCACACAGATACGCAGTATTTT. Full variable domain (outside the CDR3, taken from reference TRBV2 and TRBJ2-3): EPEVTQTPSHQVTQMGQEVILRCVPISNHLYFYWYRQILGQKVEFLVSFYNNEISEKSEIFDDQFSVERPDGSNFTLKIRSTKLEDSAMYFCASRGVAGDHTDTQYFGPGTRLTVL.

This sequence joins TRBV5-1 and TRBJ2-5; TRBD2 agrees at 7 bases. Losses at the gene ends were 0 bases for V and 4 bases for J; bases not matched to a gene: 12. The germline V gene encodes CDR1 SGHRS and CDR2 YFSETQ. The CDR3 is 17 residues long. CDR3 region: CASSLVAQRPGGETQYF. In nucleotides, the CDR3 is TGCGCCAGCAGCTTGGTGGCCCAGCGCCCGGGGGGAGAGACCCAGTACTTC.

J is TRBJ1-2 and V is TRBV6-5, with D perhaps matching TRBD1 (5 bases). Between the trimmed V and J ends, which lost 0 bases and 3 bases, there was a span of 14 bases. Germline V gene sequence: CDR1 MNHEY, CDR2 SVGAGI. The length of the CDR3 is 16 residues. This CDR3 is CASSYSQQELDYGYTF. The CDR3 DNA sequence: TGTGCCAGCAGTTACTCCCAACAGGAACTTGACTATGGCTACACCTTC.

In this sample, this clone turned up a few times. This CDR3 is CASSPPGLARTYEQYF. Here the CDR3 DNA reads TGTGCCAGCAGCCCCCCAGGACTAGCGAGAACCTACGAGCAGTACTTC. The chain combines TRBV7-9 with TRBJ2-7; 9 bases are shared with TRBD2. This CDR3 region has 16 residues. The ends lost 5 bases at V and 2 bases at J; junction bases unmatched: 10. Per the germline V gene, CDR1 is SEHNR and CDR2 is FQNEAQ (reference sequence).

The rearrangement uses TRBV14 and TRBJ2-3, with TRBD2 as a possible D gene (5 bases). The V end lost 1 base, the J end lost 2 bases, and 13 bases lay between the germline ends. Germline CDR1 and CDR2: SGHDN and FVKESK. This CDR3 is 16 amino acids long. CDR3: CASSQGGLIITDTQYF. The CDR3 DNA follows: TGTGCCAGCAGCCAAGGAGGGCTTATCATCACAGATACGCAGTATTTT.

This clone was detected only once. The V gene is TRBV7-2, the J gene TRBJ2-7, with 7 bases lining up with TRBD1. The CDR3 extends over 14 amino acids. With V trimmed by 5 bases and J by 1 base, 5 bases remained unmatched. The germline gives CDR1 SGHTA, CDR2 FQGNSA. In DNA, the CDR3 is TGTGCCAGCAGCGTGACAGGGTCTTCCTACGAGCAGTACTTC. Amino acid sequence: CASSVTGSSYEQYF.

The gene calls are TRBV28 and TRBJ1-4, with a tentative D call TRBD1 (5 bases). Trimming stripped 4 bases from V and 2 bases from J, with 8 bases between. Germline lookup yields CDR1 MDHEN and CDR2 SYDVKM. The CDR3 extends over 14 amino acids. This chain's CDR3 is CASSYGGTNEKLFF. CDR3 coding DNA: TGTGCCAGCAGTTATGGGGGGACTAATGAAAAACTGTTTTTT.

The V gene is TRBV18, the J gene TRBJ2-2; TRBD2 aligns across 9 bases. The CDR3 has 20 residues. V dropped 4 bases and J dropped 2; count of bases not matched to a gene: 17. Germline V CDR1 and CDR2: KGHSH, LQKENI. The CDR3 loop is CASSLWTGLSGSGNTGELFF. The CDR3 DNA is TGTGCCAGCTCACTATGGACAGGTCTTAGCGGGAGTGGTAACACCGGGGAGCTGTTTTTT. The full variable domain, completed using reference TRBV18 and TRBJ2-2, is NAGVMQNPRHLVRRRGQEARLRCSPMKGHSHVYWYRQLPEEGLKFMVYLQKENIIDESGMPKERFSAEFPKEGPSILRIQQVVRGDSAAYFCASSLWTGLSGSGNTGELFFGEGSRLTVL.

V gene TRBV6-6 combines with J gene TRBJ1-5; 8 nucleotides match TRBD1. The CDR3 covers 15 residues. The ends lost 6 bases at V and 6 bases at J; junction bases unmatched: 10. Germline V CDR1 and CDR2: MNHNY, SVGAGI (reference sequence). The CDR3 nucleotides read TGTGCCAGCAGCCAAACAGGGGGTACGGCTCAGCCCCAGCATTTT. Protein product: CASSQTGGTAQPQHF.

The chain has TRBV7-9 and TRBJ2-7; 8 bases agree with TRBD1. Per germline, CDR1 SEHNR and CDR2 FQNEAQ (reference sequence). This CDR3 is 16 amino acids long. Trimming removed 4 bases from V and 0 bases from J; junction bases left unmatched: 8. The CDR3 here is CASSSIRQGISYEQYF. The DNA of the CDR3 is TGTGCCAGCAGCTCTATCCGACAGGGGATCTCCTACGAGCAGTACTTC.

The V and J genes are TRBV6-5 and TRBJ2-3; the match to TRBD2 covers 10 bases. This CDR3 region has 15 residues. CDR1 and CDR2 (germline): MNHEY, SVGAGI. The V and J ends lost 7 bases and 4 bases, in that order; junction bases with no gene match: 8. DNA for the CDR3: TGTGCCAGCAAAGCTACCGGACTAGCGGCAGATACGCAGTATTTT. Its translation is CASKATGLAADTQYF.

This chain joins TRBV5-1 and TRBJ1-3; weak D call: TRBD1 (6 bases). Germline V gene sequence: CDR1 SGHRS, CDR2 YFSETQ. Trimming pared 3 bases from V and 0 bases from J, leaving 10 bases between. The CDR3 covers 15 residues. DNA of the CDR3: TGCGCCAGCAGCTCTGTACAGGGCTCTGGAAACACCATATATTTT. This sequence encodes CASSSVQGSGNTIYF. Combining the CDR3 with reference TRBV5-1 and TRBJ1-3 gives the whole variable domain KAGVTQTPRYLIKTRGQQVTLSCSPISGHRSVSWYQQTPGQGLQFLFEYFSETQRNKGNFPGRFSGRQFSNSRSEMNVSTLELGDSALYLCASSSVQGSGNTIYFGEGSWLTVV.

Regarding this clone: A read error may account for a junction end that differs from germline. This CDR3 reads CASSISGGPNF. The CDR3 bases are TGTGCCAGCAGTATTAGCGGGGGGCCGAACTTC. This rearrangement joins TRBV7-2 to TRBJ2-5, with 10 nucleotides matching TRBD2. There are 11 residues in the CDR3. Germline-derived CDR1 and CDR2 are SGHTA and FQGNSA.

The chain carries TRBV28 and TRBJ1-4; tentatively, D is TRBD1 (5 bases). The germline V gene encodes CDR1 MDHEN and CDR2 SYDVKM. This CDR3 spans 14 amino acids. Trimming cost V 3 bases and J 1 base, with 6 bases left between them. The CDR3 coding sequence is TGTGCCAGCAGTTTCAGGGTAACTAATGAAAAACTGTTTTTT. This translates into CASSFRVTNEKLFF.

V and J are TRBV2 and TRBJ2-5; D ambiguous. CDR3 length: 12 amino acids. V was trimmed by 4 bases and J by 0 bases, leaving 3 bases between them. Germline CDR1 is SNHLY and CDR2 is FYNNEI. The CDR3 protein is CASSVYQETQYF. The CDR3 nucleotides are TGTGCCAGCAGTGTATACCAAGAGACCCAGTACTTC.

At least ten counts were recorded for this clone. The CDR3: CASSKRQGSGYTF. In DNA, the CDR3 is TGTGCCAGCAGTAAGAGACAGGGCTCTGGCTACACCTTC. The chain uses TRBV28 and TRBJ1-2, with 7 bases aligning to TRBD1. CDR3 size: 13 residues. Germline assignment: CDR1 MDHEN and CDR2 SYDVKM. With 5 bases clipped from V and 7 bases from J, the junction kept 7 bases outside the gene matches.

The CDR3 region is CASRDLAESYEQYF. CDR3 bases: TGTGCCAGCAGAGATTTAGCGGAATCCTACGAGCAGTACTTC. This chain connects TRBV5-5 to TRBJ2-7, with D tentatively TRBD2 (6 bases). The V gene's germline CDR1 is SGHKS and CDR2 YYEKEE (reference sequence). CDR3 size: 14 residues. The ends were cut back, 5 bases at V and 1 base at J, with 13 bases in the middle.

The V gene is TRBV3-1 (or the pseudogene TRBV3-2), the J gene TRBJ1-5; D not resolved. Germline CDR1 and CDR2: LGHDT and YNNKEL (reference sequence). The germline V and J ends were trimmed by 0 bases and 7 bases, with 13 bases remaining between them. CDR3 length: 15 residues. CDR3 sequence reads: CASSQDLSAWQPQHF. DNA for the CDR3: TGTGCCAGCAGCCAAGATCTCAGTGCCTGGCAGCCCCAGCATTTT.

This chain uses TRBV6-2 or TRBV6-3 with TRBJ2-3; tentatively, D is TRBD2 (5 bases). The CDR3 runs 14 residues. The V gene's germline CDR1 is MNHEY and CDR2 SVGEGT. V was cut by 2 bases and J by 6 bases, with 12 bases left in between. The CDR3: CASSYATGSDTQYF. The DNA for the CDR3 is TGTGCCAGCAGTTACGCAACGGGGTCCGATACGCAGTATTTT.